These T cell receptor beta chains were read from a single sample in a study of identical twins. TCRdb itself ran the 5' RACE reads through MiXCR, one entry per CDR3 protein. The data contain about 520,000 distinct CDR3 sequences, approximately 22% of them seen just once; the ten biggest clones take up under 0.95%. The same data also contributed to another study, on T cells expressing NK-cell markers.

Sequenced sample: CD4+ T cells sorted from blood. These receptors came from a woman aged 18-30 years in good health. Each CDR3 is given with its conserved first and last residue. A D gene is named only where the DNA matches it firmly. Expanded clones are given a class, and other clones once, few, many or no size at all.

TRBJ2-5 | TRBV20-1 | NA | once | CSARDLLTRSKETQYF | TGCAGTGCTAGAGACCTACTAACTAGATCTAAAGAGACCCAGTACTTC
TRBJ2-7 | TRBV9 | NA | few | CASSVGRESHEQYF | TGTGCCAGCAGCGTCGGCCGGGAGTCCCACGAGCAGTACTTC
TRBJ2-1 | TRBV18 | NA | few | CASSPWEQVIQNEQFF | TGTGCCAGCTCACCCTGGGAGCAGGTCATTCAGAATGAGCAGTTCTTC
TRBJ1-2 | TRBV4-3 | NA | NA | CASSAQGVGYTF | TGCGCCAGCAGCGCACAGGGTGTAGGCTACACCTTC
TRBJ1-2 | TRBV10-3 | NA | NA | CAIRLEGIYGYTF | TGTGCCATCAGACTCGAGGGGATCTATGGCTACACCTTC
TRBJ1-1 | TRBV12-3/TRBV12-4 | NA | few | CATQTRRAGEAFF | TGTGCCACCCAAACCCGGAGGGCTGGTGAAGCTTTCTTT
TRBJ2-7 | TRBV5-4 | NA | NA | CASSLGGQRRYEQYF | TGTGCCAGCAGCTTGGGGGGACAACGTCGCTACGAGCAGTACTTC
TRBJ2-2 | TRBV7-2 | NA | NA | CASSLVRRIDTGELFF | TGTGCCAGCAGCTTAGTTCGGCGGATCGACACCGGGGAGCTGTTTTTT
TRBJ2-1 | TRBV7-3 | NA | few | CASSSDSAYNEQFF | TGTGCCAGCAGCTCCGACAGCGCCTACAATGAGCAGTTCTTC
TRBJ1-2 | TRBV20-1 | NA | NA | CSARGAGSNYGYTF | TGCAGTGCTAGAGGGGCAGGTTCTAACTATGGCTACACCTTC
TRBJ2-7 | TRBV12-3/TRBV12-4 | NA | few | CASSLSPSVGYEQYF | TGTGCCAGCAGTTTAAGCCCTTCAGTCGGCTACGAGCAGTACTTC
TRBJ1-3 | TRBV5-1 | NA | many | CASSWGTSSGNTIYF | TGCGCCAGCAGCTGGGGGACTTCCTCTGGAAACACCATATATTTT
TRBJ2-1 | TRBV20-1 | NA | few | CSASGTYNEQFF | TGCAGTGCTAGTGGTACCTACAATGAGCAGTTCTTC
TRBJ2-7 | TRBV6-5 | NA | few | CASSYYSAYEQYF | TGTGCCAGCAGTTACTATTCGGCCTACGAGCAGTACTTC
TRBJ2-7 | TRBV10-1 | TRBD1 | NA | CASSRATGAYEQYF | TGCGCCAGCAGTCGCGCGACAGGGGCGTACGAGCAGTACTTC
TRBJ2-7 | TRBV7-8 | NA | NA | CASSLAGPYSYEQYF | TGTGCCAGCAGCTTAGCGGGCCCATATTCCTACGAGCAGTACTTC
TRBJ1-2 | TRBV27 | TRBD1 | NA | CASSAGPTGGFKGYTF | TGTGCCAGCAGTGCCGGACCTACAGGGGGCTTTAAAGGCTACACCTTC
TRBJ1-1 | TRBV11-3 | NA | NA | CASVQSMNTEAFF | TGTGCCAGCGTTCAGAGCATGAACACTGAAGCTTTCTTT
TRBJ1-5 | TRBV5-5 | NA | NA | CASSLRVNSNQPQHF | TGTGCCAGCAGCTTGAGGGTAAATAGCAATCAGCCCCAGCATTTT
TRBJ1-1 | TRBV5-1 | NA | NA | CASSSGGAATEAFF | TGCGCCAGCAGTTCGGGCGGAGCGGCCACTGAAGCTTTCTTT
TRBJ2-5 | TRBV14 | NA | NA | CASSPRVGGIQYF | TGTGCCAGCAGCCCCAGGGTAGGCGGGATTCAGTACTTC
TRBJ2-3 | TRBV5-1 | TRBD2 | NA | CASSIAPGLAGPPPTDTQYF | TGCGCCAGCAGCATCGCACCGGGACTAGCGGGGCCACCTCCCACAGATACGCAGTATTTT
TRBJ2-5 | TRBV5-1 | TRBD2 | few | CASSLEGSGEETQYF | TGCGCCAGCAGCTTGGAGGGTAGCGGGGAAGAGACCCAGTACTTC
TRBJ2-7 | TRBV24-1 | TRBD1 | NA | CATSDFSTGIGDEQYF | TGTGCCACCAGTGATTTTTCGACAGGGATAGGCGACGAGCAGTACTTC
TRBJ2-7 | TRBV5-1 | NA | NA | CASSLGPGSDEQYF | TGCGCCAGCAGCCTTGGACCTGGCTCCGACGAGCAGTACTTC
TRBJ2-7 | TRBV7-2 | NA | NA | CGDDRPYEQYF | TGTGGGGACGATAGACCCTACGAGCAGTACTTC
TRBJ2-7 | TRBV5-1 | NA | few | CASSLVGQSYEQYF | TGCGCCAGCAGCTTGGTAGGACAGTCCTACGAGCAGTACTTC
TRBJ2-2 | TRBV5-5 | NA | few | CASYPGWGNTGELFF | TGTGCCAGCTATCCCGGGTGGGGGAACACCGGGGAGCTGTTTTTT
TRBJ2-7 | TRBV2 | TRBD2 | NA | CASTPGTSGNEQYF | TGTGCCAGCACCCCGGGGACTAGCGGGAACGAGCAGTACTTC
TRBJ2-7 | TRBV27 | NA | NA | CASGQPRGEQYF | TGTGCCAGCGGGCAACCCCGGGGCGAGCAGTACTTC
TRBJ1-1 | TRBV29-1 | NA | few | CSVESEAFF | TGCAGCGTTGAATCTGAAGCTTTCTTT
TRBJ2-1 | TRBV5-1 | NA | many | CASSLGGAPNEQFF | TGCGCCAGCAGCTTGGGCGGTGCCCCCAATGAGCAGTTCTTC
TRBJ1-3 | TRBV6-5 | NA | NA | CASSYLGGGNTIYF | TGTGCCAGCAGTTACTTGGGGGGTGGAAACACCATATATTTT
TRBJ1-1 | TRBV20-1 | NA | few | CSARDRVVNTEAFF | TGCAGTGCTAGAGATCGGGTAGTGAACACTGAAGCTTTCTTT
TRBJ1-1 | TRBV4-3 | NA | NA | CASSQDIGEGTTEAFF | TGCGCCAGCAGCCAAGATATCGGTGAGGGGACCACTGAAGCTTTCTTT
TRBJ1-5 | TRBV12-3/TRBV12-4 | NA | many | CASSSRSQGISNQPQHF | TGTGCCAGCAGTTCCCGGTCACAGGGAATCAGCAATCAGCCCCAGCATTTT
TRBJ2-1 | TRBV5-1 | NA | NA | CASSWGDRFLPFYNEQFF | TGCGCCAGCAGCTGGGGGGACAGATTCCTGCCCTTCTACAATGAGCAGTTCTTC
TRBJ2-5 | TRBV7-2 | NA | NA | CASSGRTTVQETQYF | TGTGCCAGCAGCGGAAGGACGACGGTACAAGAGACCCAGTACTTC
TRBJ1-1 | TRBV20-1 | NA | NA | CSAKRVNTEAFF | TGCAGTGCCAAGCGGGTGAACACTGAAGCTTTCTTT
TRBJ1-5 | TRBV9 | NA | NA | CASSPREGGGQPQHF | TGTGCCAGCAGCCCCCGTGAGGGGGGGGGCCAGCCCCAGCATTTT
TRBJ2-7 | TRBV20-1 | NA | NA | CSARLWDRYEQYF | TGCAGTGCTAGACTATGGGACCGCTACGAGCAGTACTTC
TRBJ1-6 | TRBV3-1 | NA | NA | CASSQDLRRNSPLRF | TGTGCCAGCAGCCAAGATCTCAGACGTAATTCACCCCTCCGCTTT
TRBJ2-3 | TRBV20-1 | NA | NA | CSASKQISTDTQYF | TGCAGTGCTAGTAAGCAGATCAGCACAGATACGCAGTATTTT
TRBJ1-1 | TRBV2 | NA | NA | CATQSGLNTEAFF | TGTGCCACCCAGTCAGGGTTGAACACTGAAGCTTTCTTT
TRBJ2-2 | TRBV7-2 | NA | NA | CASRPGTSYTGELFF | TGTGCCAGCAGACCCGGGACTTCCTACACCGGGGAGCTGTTTTTT
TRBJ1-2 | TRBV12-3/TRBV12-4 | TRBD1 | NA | CASSSYRGEGYTF | TGTGCCAGCAGCTCATACAGGGGAGAAGGCTACACCTTC
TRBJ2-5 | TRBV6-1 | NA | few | CASSRNRDVEETQYF | TGTGCCAGCAGTCGAAACCGGGACGTTGAAGAGACCCAGTACTTC
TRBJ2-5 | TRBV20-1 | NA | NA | CSASSRSASRETQYF | TGCAGTGCTAGTAGCCGTTCTGCTAGTCGAGAGACCCAGTACTTC
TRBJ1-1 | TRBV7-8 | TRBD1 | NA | CASSLTGQGRNTEAFF | TGTGCCAGCAGCTTAACCGGACAGGGGAGGAACACTGAAGCTTTCTTT